Below, 30 T cell receptor beta chains from the same sample are listed, as sequenced in a study of T cell repertoires in cytomegalovirus infection. TCRdb independently ran MiXCR on the reads; one entry per CDR3 protein. The table records around 740,000 distinct CDR3 sequences, 35% of them present only once. Sample: PBMCs. The origin of the receptors is a human donor in good health (CMV status not recorded). Some clones in this sample may be carry-over from other donors' samples.

The rearrangement links TRBV7-9 to TRBJ1-4, with D perhaps matching TRBD1 (5 bases). The V end was cut by 5 bases, the J end by 12 bases, with 25 bases between. The CDR3 runs 16 residues. Germline loops: CDR1 SEHNR, CDR2 FQNEAQ (reference sequence). The CDR3 reads CASSPRGGRMNDQLFF. As DNA, the CDR3 is TGTGCCAGCAGCCCGCGGGGGGGACGGATGAATGACCAACTGTTTTTT.

The sample holds a few counts of this clonotype. The V and J genes are TRBV12-5 and TRBJ1-5; D remains ambiguous. This CDR3 region has 12 residues. V shed 11 bases and J shed 4 bases, with 12 bases lying between them. The germline CDR1 and CDR2 sequences are LGHNT and FRNRAP. The CDR3 protein is CAPGFQNQPQHF. The CDR3 bases are TGTGCTCCGGGATTTCAGAATCAGCCCCAGCATTTT.

The chain combines TRBV28 with TRBJ1-5; D is undetermined. The CDR3 is made up of 13 amino acids. Germline V gene lookup returns CDR1 MDHEN and CDR2 SYDVKM. Trimming pared 5 bases from V and 4 bases from J, leaving 9 bases between. CDR3 sequence reads: CASSSGWNQPQHF. CDR3 bases: TGTGCCAGCAGTAGTGGGTGGAATCAGCCCCAGCATTTT.

V is TRBV5-1 and J is TRBJ1-2; D perhaps matches TRBD1 (5 bases). CDR1 is SGHRS, CDR2 YFSETQ, per germline. V dropped 1 base and J dropped 9 bases, with 16 bases sitting between them. This CDR3 has 14 residues. The CDR3 loop is CASSLFAEGASYTF. CDR3 nucleotides: TGCGCCAGCAGCTTGTTTGCAGAAGGGGCTAGCTACACCTTC.

The CDR3 bases are TGTGCCAGCGGGGGACCGGGCCAGGGGAACCCCTACGAGCAGTACTTC. Translation gives CASGGPGQGNPYEQYF. The chain employs TRBV28 and TRBJ2-7, with D possibly matching TRBD1 (6 bases). Germline CDR1 and CDR2: MDHEN and SYDVKM. The CDR3 spans 16 residues. Trimming took off 8 bases at V and 2 bases at J, with 22 bases between the two ends. Drawing the rest from reference TRBV28 and TRBJ2-7, the complete variable domain is DVKVTQSSRYLVKRTGEKVFLECVQDMDHENMFWYRQDPGLGLRLIYFSYDVKMKEKGDIPEGYSVSREKKERFSLILESASTNQTSMYLCASGGPGQGNPYEQYFGPGTRLTVT.

This chain connects TRBV10-3 to TRBJ2-3; 7 positions agree with TRBD1. CDR1 and CDR2 (germline): ENHRY, SYGVKD. CDR3 length: 19 residues. Trimming took 0 bases from V and 2 from J; bases not matched to a gene: 14. DNA for the CDR3: TGTGCCATCAGTGAGTCGACAGGGACAGCCGCCTCTCCCACAGATACGCAGTATTTT. It translates to CAISESTGTAASPTDTQYF.

The chain links TRBV9 to TRBJ1-6; 7 nucleotides line up with TRBD1. Trimming removed 0 bases from V and 7 bases from J; junction bases left unmatched: 10. This CDR3 has 17 residues. CDR1 and CDR2 (germline): SGDLS, YYNGEE. The CDR3 loop reads CASSVDGQAVDNSPLHF. CDR3 in DNA: TGTGCCAGCAGCGTAGACGGACAGGCCGTAGACAATTCACCCCTCCACTTT.

A few counts support this clonotype. The CDR3 bases are TGTGCCACCCAAACCCGGGGGGGAGGATATGAAAAACTGTTTTTT. Amino acid sequence: CATQTRGGGYEKLFF. The gene calls are TRBV27 and TRBJ1-4, with D perhaps TRBD1 (5 bases). V dropped 10 bases and J dropped 6 bases, with 21 bases sitting between them. Germline CDR1 MNHEY, CDR2 SMNVEV (reference sequence). This CDR3 comprises 15 residues.

A few counts support this clonotype. The chain uses TRBV12-3 or TRBV12-4 and TRBJ1-2, with a possible D match to TRBD1 (6 bases). The CDR3 loop spans 12 amino acids. Trimming removed 9 bases at V and 5 bases at J, with 13 bases between. The CDR3, as DNA: TGTGCCAGTAACAGGGCTGGGTATGGCTACACCTTC. Amino acid sequence: CASNRAGYGYTF.

There are a few counts of this clonotype. Written as DNA, the CDR3 is TGTGCCAGCAGTTACTTCGACAGCGGGGGAAACACCATATATTTT. This translates into CASSYFDSGGNTIYF. This rearrangement joins TRBV6-5 to TRBJ1-3; D perhaps matches TRBD1 (5 bases). This CDR3 has 15 amino acids. Trimming removed 1 base at V and 4 bases at J, with 11 bases between. The V gene's germline CDR1 is MNHEY and CDR2 SVGAGI.

In this sample, this clonotype turned up many times. The chain uses TRBV7-9 and TRBJ2-1; unclear D gene. The V end lost 5 bases, the J end lost 4 bases, and 12 bases lay between the germline ends. Germline V CDR1 and CDR2: SEHNR, FQNEAQ (reference sequence). The CDR3 runs 14 residues. Here the CDR3 DNA reads TGTGCCAGCAGCCCCCCAATCTCGTACAATGAGCAGTTCTTC. This encodes CASSPPISYNEQFF.

The rearrangement joins TRBV4-1 to TRBJ2-1, with 7 nucleotides matching TRBD1. The CDR3 has 16 residues. In germline, CDR1 is MGHRA, CDR2 YSYEKL. V dropped 0 bases and J dropped 3; count of bases not matched to a gene: 5. The CDR3 nucleotides read TGCGCCAGCAGCCAAGAACAGGGGCAATACTACAATGAGCAGTTCTTC. It specifies CASSQEQGQYYNEQFF.

This clonotype has only a few counts. J is TRBJ2-1 and V is TRBV19; 7 bases are shared with TRBD2. Germline V gene sequence: CDR1 LNHDA, CDR2 SQIVND (reference sequence). V was clipped by 1 base and J by 9 bases; unmatched bases: 12. The CDR3 has 16 residues. The CDR3, as DNA: TGTGCCAGTAGTATAGTCGGGCAGCGGGGACTGGGTGAGCAGTTCTTC. It yields the protein CASSIVGQRGLGEQFF.

The genes are TRBV29-1 and TRBJ1-5, with D perhaps TRBD1 (5 bases). The CDR3 is made up of 13 amino acids. The germline CDR1 and CDR2 sequences are SQVTM and ANQGSEA. V was pared by 6 bases and J by 1 base, with 10 bases between. CDR3 nucleotides: TGCAGCGTCGGGACGGGGAGCAATCAGCCCCAGCATTTT. Translated, it gives CSVGTGSNQPQHF.

The gene calls are TRBV20-1 and TRBJ2-3; 8 nucleotides match TRBD1. CDR3 length equals 16 residues. Germline V gives CDR1 DFQATT, CDR2 SNEGSKA (reference sequence). The V segment lost 4 bases and the J segment 4 bases; nucleotides outside the gene matches: 13. CDR3 amino acids: CSATALDRAGADTQYF. The CDR3 DNA is TGCAGTGCTACTGCCCTGGACAGGGCTGGCGCAGATACGCAGTATTTT.

This clonotype was detected ten times or more. The CDR3 here is CASSRTGLNTEAFF. The CDR3 DNA sequence: TGTGCCAGCAGCCGGACAGGGCTGAACACTGAAGCTTTCTTT. The chain couples TRBV7-3 to TRBJ1-1, with TRBD1 matching 8 bases. V trimming: 5 bases; J trimming: 0 bases; junction bases outside the gene matches: 2. This CDR3 spans 14 amino acids. Germline CDR1 reads SGHTA; CDR2 reads FQGTGA.

This clonotype was detected a few times. The chain combines TRBV12-3 or TRBV12-4 with TRBJ1-6, with TRBD1 matching 7 bases. The CDR3 totals 18 residues. Trimming took 6 bases from V and 0 from J; bases not matched to a gene: 11. CDR3 protein: CASRNDRELVSYNSPLHF. CDR3 nucleotides: TGTGCCAGCAGAAATGACAGGGAACTAGTCTCCTATAATTCACCCCTCCACTTT.

The CDR3 is CASSPVLGANTEAFF. The CDR3 DNA sequence: TGTGCCAGCAGTCCCGTCCTTGGAGCGAACACTGAAGCTTTCTTT. This rearrangement joins TRBV28 to TRBJ1-1; D gene uncertain. The CDR3 has 15 amino acids. In germline, CDR1 is MDHEN, CDR2 SYDVKM. The V and J ends lost 5 bases and 1 base respectively, with 14 bases between them.

The rearrangement links TRBV5-1 to TRBJ1-4; D is ambiguous. Germline CDR1 SGHRS, CDR2 YFSETQ. CDR3 length equals 14 residues. Trimming left V 4 bases short and J 0 bases short, with 7 bases between. This chain's CDR3 is CASSETATNEKLFF. In nucleotides, the CDR3 is TGCGCCAGCAGCGAGACGGCAACTAATGAAAAACTGTTTTTT.

Note on this clonotype: A much more abundant neighbour one base away suggests this may be a read error. The rearrangement uses TRBV18 and TRBJ2-7; TRBD1 aligns across 8 bases. Germline loops: CDR1 KGHSH, CDR2 LQKENI. The CDR3 length is 15 residues. In DNA, the CDR3 is TGTGCCAGCTCACCATGGGGACAGGCCTCGTTCGAGCTGTACTTC. This sequence encodes CASSPWGQASFELYF.

The chain uses TRBV6-1 and TRBJ2-1; 8 positions match TRBD1. V lost 3 bases and J lost 3; bases outside the gene matches: 1. The germline gives CDR1 MNHNS, CDR2 SASEGT. CDR3 size: 14 residues. In DNA, the CDR3 is TGTGCCAGCAGTGACGGACAGGGCTACAATGAGCAGTTCTTC. This gives the protein CASSDGQGYNEQFF.

This clonotype has just a few counts. This rearrangement joins TRBV10-3 to TRBJ2-4, with a possible D match to TRBD2 (6 bases). The CDR3 has 15 residues. Germline CDR1 is ENHRY and CDR2 is SYGVKD. The V and J ends lost 3 bases and 12 bases respectively, with 21 bases between them. CDR3 coding DNA: TGTGCCATCAGTGACCCCGGGCGGGAACTCATCGCTCAGTACTTC. Translated: CAISDPGRELIAQYF.

This clonotype has only a few counts. The chain couples TRBV24-1 to TRBJ1-2, with unresolved D. Germline CDR1 is KGHDR and CDR2 is SFDVKD. The length of the CDR3 is 13 residues. The V gene lost 0 bases and the J gene lost 4 bases, with 5 bases spanning the gap. The CDR3 region has the DNA TGTGCCACCAGTGATTTGCCCAGCTATGGCTACACCTTC. Residues: CATSDLPSYGYTF.

The rearrangement uses TRBV20-1 and TRBJ1-6; 7 bases map to TRBD1. With V trimmed by 3 bases and J by 4 bases, 3 bases remained unmatched. Per the germline V gene, CDR1 is DFQATT and CDR2 is SNEGSKA (reference sequence). This CDR3 spans 14 amino acids. Here the CDR3 reads CSARMTGYNSPLHF. CDR3 bases: TGCAGTGCTAGGATGACAGGGTATAATTCACCCCTCCACTTT.

This clonotype was detected only a few times. This chain links TRBV15 with TRBJ2-3, with a possible D match to TRBD2 (6 bases). Trimming stripped 2 bases from V and 1 base from J, with 13 bases between. This CDR3 is built from 16 residues. Germline V lookup: CDR1 LNHNV, CDR2 YYDKDF (reference sequence). CDR3 sequence reads: CATSRTLEGRTDTQYF. CDR3 DNA sequence: TGTGCCACCAGCAGAACTCTGGAGGGTCGCACAGATACGCAGTATTTT.

The chain links TRBV28 to TRBJ2-1; D unresolved. CDR1 is MDHEN and CDR2 is SYDVKM in the germline V gene. The CDR3 is 14 residues long. Trimming pared 2 bases from V and 4 bases from J, leaving 9 bases between. The CDR3 nucleotides read TGTGCCAGCAGTTTACCCGGGTTATACAATGAGCAGTTCTTC. This encodes CASSLPGLYNEQFF.

The chain links TRBV11-2 to TRBJ1-6; 7 bases map to TRBD1. The CDR3 contains 14 residues. The J segment lost 10 bases and the V segment lost 5 bases, leaving 8 bases of the junction unmatched. Germline CDR1 SGHAT, CDR2 FQNNGV. CDR3 bases: TGTGCCAGCAGCCTAGGACAGGTAATGTCACCCCTCCACTTT. This gives the protein CASSLGQVMSPLHF.

The chain links TRBV20-1 to TRBJ1-1; 9 bases agree with TRBD1. Germline loops: CDR1 DFQATT, CDR2 SNEGSKA (reference sequence). The CDR3 is 15 amino acids. With V trimmed by 6 bases and J by 6 bases, 14 bases remained unmatched. CDR3 sequence: CSASRGGTGRPEAFF. The CDR3 DNA follows: TGCAGTGCCAGCCGCGGTGGGACAGGGAGACCTGAAGCTTTCTTT.

The chain combines TRBV19 with TRBJ2-1; 9 bases are a match to TRBD2. This CDR3 comprises 15 residues. Germline V gives CDR1 LNHDA, CDR2 SQIVND (reference sequence). Germline trimming cut 4 bases from V and 6 bases from J; bases unmatched to any gene: 7. CDR3 amino acids: CASSSGTSFANEQFF. The CDR3 DNA sequence: TGTGCCAGTAGTAGCGGGACTAGCTTCGCCAATGAGCAGTTCTTC.

The rearrangement joins TRBV2 to TRBJ2-6, with unresolved D. Deletions cut 4 bases from V and 2 bases from J, with 9 bases between. The germline CDR1 and CDR2 sequences are SNHLY and FYNNEI. The CDR3 is 15 amino acids. Here the CDR3 reads CASSVNTAGANVLTF. In DNA, the CDR3 is TGTGCCAGCAGTGTAAACACAGCTGGGGCCAACGTCCTGACTTTC.